Following are 28 T cell receptor beta chains from one sample sequenced in a study of T cell responses to AZD1222 COVID-19 vaccine. Profiled with immunoSEQ multiplex PCR; TCRdb holds only in-frame clones, not every one. The table has tens of thousands of clones, 89% seen once. This material consisted of peripheral blood, taken 28 days after the second AZD1222 dose. These TCRs come from an adult who received the AZD1222 COVID-19 vaccine.

V and J are TRBV5-1 and TRBJ2-5; D ambiguous. The CDR3 loop spans 15 amino acids. The V end was cut by 0 bases, the J end by 1 base, with 10 bases between. The V gene's germline CDR1 is SGHRS and CDR2 YFSETQ. The DNA for the CDR3 is TGCGCCAGCAGCTTGGCCCTCAGGAGCCAAGAGACCCAGTACTTC. Translating it yields CASSLALRSQETQYF.

The rearrangement joins TRBV2 to TRBJ1-6; D is uncertain. The CDR3 loop spans 12 amino acids. Trimming stripped 6 bases from V and 7 bases from J, with 7 bases between. CDR1 and CDR2 from the germline V gene are SNHLY and FYNNEI. As DNA, the CDR3 is TGTGCCAGCAGGGATGACAATTCACCCCTCCACTTT. Translating gives CASRDDNSPLHF.

This rearrangement joins TRBV6-5 to TRBJ2-7; TRBD1 might be the D (6 bases). Germline assignment: CDR1 MNHEY and CDR2 SVGAGI. CDR3 length equals 15 residues. V lost 0 bases to trimming and J lost 4 bases, with 13 bases between them. DNA of the CDR3: TGTGCCAGCAGTTACTCCCAGGGGACGGGGTACGAGCAGTACTTC. The encoded protein is CASSYSQGTGYEQYF.

This chain links TRBV29-1 with TRBJ2-7, with D hard to call. Trimming pared 4 bases from V and 2 bases from J, leaving 9 bases between. This CDR3 is 12 amino acids long. CDR1 and CDR2 from the germline V gene are SQVTM and ANQGSEA. The CDR3 DNA sequence: TGCAGCGTTGTAAGGGATACCTACGAGCAGTACTTC. Translating it yields CSVVRDTYEQYF.

This clone appeared a single time. V usage is TRBV14 and J usage is TRBJ2-2; weak D call: TRBD1 (5 bases). Germline CDR1 reads SGHDN; CDR2 reads FVKESK. The CDR3 spans 14 residues. Trimming left V 1 base short and J 3 bases short, with 6 bases between. The CDR3 DNA is TGTGCCAGCAGCCAAGTAGGGGACACCGGGGAGCTGTTTTTT. Translated: CASSQVGDTGELFF.

The chain employs TRBV15 and TRBJ1-2; TRBD1 is a possible D gene (5 bases). V was clipped by 0 bases and J by 3 bases, with 11 bases between them. There are 15 residues in the CDR3. Germline V CDR1 and CDR2: LNHNV, YYDKDF (reference sequence). CDR3 amino acids: CATSREAGIDYGYTF. In nucleotides, the CDR3 is TGTGCCACCAGCAGAGAAGCAGGGATTGACTATGGCTACACCTTC.

The genes are TRBV7-3 and TRBJ2-2, with D perhaps TRBD2 (5 bases). The V and J ends lost 8 bases and 7 bases respectively, with 11 bases between them. The CDR3 length is 12 residues. In germline, CDR1 is SGHTA, CDR2 FQGTGA. The CDR3 DNA reads TGTGCCAGCGGACGGGATGGCGGGGAGCTGTTTTTT. Protein: CASGRDGGELFF.

The chain joins TRBV5-1 to TRBJ2-1; 9 positions match TRBD1. Trimming at V came to 2 bases and at J to 7 bases, leaving 4 bases not matched to a gene. Germline V CDR1 and CDR2: SGHRS, YFSETQ. The CDR3 is 14 residues long. CDR3 sequence (DNA): TGCGCCAGCAGCTTAGGACAGGGGATGAATGAGCAGTTCTTC. It encodes CASSLGQGMNEQFF.

V usage is TRBV10-2 and J usage is TRBJ1-5, with no clear D. Germline loops: CDR1 WSHSY, CDR2 SAAADI. V was cut by 5 bases and J by 3 bases, with 8 bases left in between. The CDR3 extends over 13 amino acids. The CDR3: CASSPDFNQPQHF. The CDR3 bases are TGCGCCAGCAGTCCGGACTTCAATCAGCCCCAGCATTTT.

V usage is TRBV7-2 and J usage is TRBJ1-1; D may be TRBD1 (5 bases). Trimming cost V 5 bases and J 1 base, with 17 bases left between them. The CDR3 contains 16 residues. CDR1 SGHTA and CDR2 FQGNSA come from the germline V gene. CDR3 residues: CASSTSSGRGNTEAFF. The CDR3 region has the DNA TGTGCCAGCAGCACGTCCTCCGGAAGGGGGAACACTGAAGCTTTCTTT. The whole variable domain, remainder taken from reference TRBV7-2 and TRBJ1-1, is GAGVSQSPSNKVTEKGKDVELRCDPISGHTALYWYRQSLGQGLEFLIYFQGNSAPDKSGLPSDRFSAERTGGSVSTLTIQRTQQEDSAVYLCASSTSSGRGNTEAFFGQGTRLTVV.

This clone was observed once. The chain links TRBV7-3 to TRBJ2-6; TRBD2 matches 7 bases. The CDR3 sequence is 18 residues long. Losses at the gene ends were 6 bases for V and 2 bases for J; bases not matched to a gene: 13. Germline CDR1 reads SGHTA; CDR2 reads FQGTGA. CDR3 nucleotides: TGTGCCAGCAGTCCGAAAGAGGCGGGAGAAGCTGGGGCCAACGTCCTGACTTTC. Translation: CASSPKEAGEAGANVLTF.

CDR3 sequence: CASSLPSPNEQFF. CDR3 in DNA: TGTGCCAGCAGTCTCCCCTCCCCCAATGAGCAGTTCTTC. The gene calls are TRBV12-3 or TRBV12-4 and TRBJ2-1; D not certain. CDR3 length equals 13 residues. Between the trimmed V and J ends, which lost 5 bases and 6 bases, there was a span of 11 bases.

J is TRBJ2-3 and V is TRBV7-3; possibly TRBD2 for D (6 bases). Germline V gives CDR1 SGHTA, CDR2 FQGTGA. The CDR3 sequence is 16 residues long. Trimming removed 5 bases at V and 2 bases at J, with 17 bases between. CDR3 DNA sequence: TGTGCCAGCAGCAAGGGACTTGAAGTTTCCACAGATACGCAGTATTTT. This sequence encodes CASSKGLEVSTDTQYF. Filled out from reference TRBV7-3 and TRBJ2-3, the complete variable domain reads GAGVSQTPSNKVTEKGKYVELRCDPISGHTALYWYRQSLGQGPEFLIYFQGTGAADDSGLPNDRFFAVRPEGSVSTLKIQRTERGDSAVYLCASSKGLEVSTDTQYFGPGTRLTVL.

The genes are TRBV19 and TRBJ1-1; D uncertain. V was trimmed by 1 base and J by 5 bases, leaving 5 bases between them. Germline V gene data show CDR1 as LNHDA and CDR2 as SQIVND (reference sequence). The CDR3 has 12 amino acids. The CDR3 DNA sequence: TGTGCCAGTAGTATAGCCGGGACTGAAGCTTTCTTT. Protein product: CASSIAGTEAFF. The complete variable domain, with remaining parts taken from reference TRBV19 and TRBJ1-1, reads DGGITQSPKYLFRKEGQNVTLSCEQNLNHDAMYWYRQDPGQGLRLIYYSQIVNDFQKGDIAEGYSVSREKKESFPLTVTSAQKNPTAFYLCASSIAGTEAFFGQGTRLTVV.

J is TRBJ2-5 and V is TRBV9; the match to TRBD1 covers 8 bases. The CDR3 loop spans 14 amino acids. Germline values: CDR1 SGDLS, CDR2 YYNGEE. V trimming: 7 bases; J trimming: 4 bases; junction bases outside the gene matches: 9. For the CDR3, the DNA is TGTGCCAGCGGCCAGGGGGCAGGAGGAGAGACCCAGTACTTC. The encoded protein is CASGQGAGGETQYF. The variable domain in full, with the rest retrieved from reference TRBV9 and TRBJ2-5, is DSGVTQTPKHLITATGQRVTLRCSPRSGDLSVYWYQQSLDQGLQFLIQYYNGEERAKGNILERFSAQQFPDLHSELNLSSLELGDSALYFCASGQGAGGETQYFGPGTRLLVL.

This clone was detected once. The chain joins TRBV5-1 to TRBJ2-7; 8 positions agree with TRBD1. The CDR3 is 15 amino acids. The J segment lost 4 bases and the V segment lost 0 bases, leaving 6 bases of the junction unmatched. Germline assignment: CDR1 SGHRS and CDR2 YFSETQ. The CDR3 DNA reads TGCGCCAGCAGCTTGGAGTACAGGGGGGAGTACGAGCAGTACTTC. Amino acid sequence: CASSLEYRGEYEQYF. The full variable domain, rest sourced from reference TRBV5-1 and TRBJ2-7, is KAGVTQTPRYLIKTRGQQVTLSCSPISGHRSVSWYQQTPGQGLQFLFEYFSETQRNKGNFPGRFSGRQFSNSRSEMNVSTLELGDSALYLCASSLEYRGEYEQYFGPGTRLTVT.

The CDR3 protein is CSVSGQGNEKLFF. The CDR3 nucleotides read TGCAGCGTTTCAGGACAGGGGAATGAAAAACTGTTTTTT. This chain joins TRBV29-1 and TRBJ1-4, with 9 bases fitting TRBD1. J was trimmed by 5 bases and V by 5 bases; bases with no gene match: 3. Germline CDR1 reads SQVTM; CDR2 reads ANQGSEA. This CDR3 is 13 amino acids long.

The CDR3 sequence is CASSKRHNANTGELFF. The CDR3 DNA reads as TGTGCCAGCAGCAAAAGACACAACGCGAACACCGGGGAGCTGTTTTTT. This chain joins TRBV7-6 and TRBJ2-2, with D uncertain. V was pared by 5 bases and J by 0 bases, with 13 bases between. The CDR3 contains 16 residues. Germline CDR1 reads SGHVS; CDR2 reads FNYEAQ.

V and J are TRBV4-1 and TRBJ1-2; a possible D gene is TRBD1 (6 bases). This CDR3 contains 13 residues. Per the germline V gene, CDR1 is MGHRA and CDR2 is YSYEKL. The V end was cut by 1 base, the J end by 3 bases, with 6 bases between. Written as DNA, the CDR3 is TGCGCCAGCAGCCAAGGGACAGACTATGGCTACACCTTC. Translated: CASSQGTDYGYTF.

V and J are TRBV2 and TRBJ2-7; 8 bases match TRBD1. The germline V gene has CDR1 SNHLY and CDR2 FYNNEI. The CDR3 is 14 amino acids. The junction had 4 bases not matched to a gene; V was cut back by 6 bases and J by 0 bases. The CDR3 sequence: CASRRDRSSYEQYF. DNA for the CDR3: TGTGCCAGCAGACGGGACAGGAGCTCCTACGAGCAGTACTTC.

The chain carries TRBV11-1 and TRBJ1-2, with D maybe TRBD1 (6 bases). V gave up 5 bases and J gave up 5 bases, with 18 bases separating them. CDR3 size: 15 residues. Germline V CDR1 and CDR2: SGHAT, FQDESV (reference sequence). The CDR3 bases are TGTGCCAGCAGCCCTACGGGGGCTGGGGTTTATGGCTACACCTTC. It specifies CASSPTGAGVYGYTF.

The chain has TRBV2 and TRBJ1-4; D is unresolved. CDR3 length equals 11 residues. Germline V gene sequence: CDR1 SNHLY, CDR2 FYNNEI. V was shortened by 6 bases and J by 7 bases, with 6 bases between the two germline ends. The CDR3 reads CASRESEKLFF. In DNA form, the CDR3 reads TGTGCCAGCAGGGAGAGTGAAAAACTGTTTTTT.

The V and J genes are TRBV20-1 and TRBJ2-7, with D perhaps TRBD2 (6 bases). There are 11 residues in the CDR3. Deletions cut 8 bases from V and 5 bases from J, with 13 bases between. Germline-derived CDR1 and CDR2 are DFQATT and SNEGSKA (reference sequence). The CDR3 DNA reads as TGCAGTTCGGGGGACGGGGACGAGCAGTACTTC. Translated, it gives CSSGDGDEQYF.

This chain connects TRBV5-1 to TRBJ2-7, with TRBD1 matching 9 bases. This CDR3 has 14 amino acids. CDR1 is SGHRS and CDR2 is YFSETQ in the germline V gene. The V segment lost 3 bases and the J segment 2 bases; nucleotides outside the gene matches: 3. Written as DNA, the CDR3 is TGCGCCAGCAGCTGGGGGACAGGGACCTACGAGCAGTACTTC. This encodes CASSWGTGTYEQYF.

The V and J genes are TRBV5-4 and TRBJ2-7, with 7 nucleotides matching TRBD2. The V gene end was trimmed by 3 bases and the J gene end by 3 bases; junction bases not matched to a gene: 6. CDR1 is SGHNT, CDR2 YYREEE, per germline (reference sequence). This CDR3 region has 14 residues. CDR3 nucleotide sequence: TGTGCCAGCAGCTCCCCGGGACTAAACTACGAGCAGTACTTC. It yields the protein CASSSPGLNYEQYF.

This clone was observed a single time. The chain is built from TRBV29-1 and TRBJ1-2; tentative D call: TRBD1 (5 bases). Trimming removed 3 bases from V and 4 bases from J, with 12 bases in between. The CDR3 is 13 amino acids. Per germline, CDR1 SQVTM and CDR2 ANQGSEA. The DNA for the CDR3 is TGCAGCGTTGACGGGGGAATGGGCTATGGCTACACCTTC. It codes for CSVDGGMGYGYTF.

V usage is TRBV27 and J usage is TRBJ2-3, with 7 bases matching TRBD2. The CDR3 sequence is 15 residues long. CDR1 and CDR2 from the germline V gene are MNHEY and SMNVEV (reference sequence). V was clipped by 8 bases and J by 4 bases; unmatched bases: 12. The CDR3 is CASGRAGDSPDTQYF. The CDR3 bases are TGTGCCAGCGGACGTGCGGGAGATTCTCCAGATACGCAGTATTTT.

The chain combines TRBV9 with TRBJ1-1, with TRBD1 matching over 7 bases. The ends lost 3 bases at V and 3 bases at J; junction bases unmatched: 11. Germline V gene sequence: CDR1 SGDLS, CDR2 YYNGEE. The CDR3 has 16 residues. CDR3 coding DNA: TGTGCCAGCAGCGCCCTAGACAGGGTTCGGGACACTGAAGCTTTCTTT. It codes for CASSALDRVRDTEAFF.